The text below deals with one T cell receptor beta chain. The sample comes from a study of blood T cell repertoires in COVID-19. Study information: PBMCs, B-cell-depleted T cells, or T cells were the source of the cDNA or gDNA that made up the material.

CDR1 and CDR2 (germline): LNHDA, SQIVND (reference sequence). The CDR3 is 14 amino acids. Trimming took 8 bases from V and 4 from J, leaving 17 bases between them. Method: immunoSEQ multiplex PCR; TCRdb's copy keeps in-frame clones and lacks some. This sample yields under 300,000 clones, of which roughly 80% are seen a single time; under 15% belongs to the top ten. Sequenced: peripheral blood. The TCR sequence derives from a woman aged 60 to 75 with active or convalescent COVID-19. The chain employs TRBV19 and TRBJ1-2; D is perhaps TRBD1 (5 bases). Here the CDR3 DNA reads TGTGCCAGTTTCGACAGCCGCCCTCTCTATGGCTACACCTTC. Its translation: CASFDSRPLYGYTF.